The present entry profiles one T cell receptor beta chain with its context. Its target is not known. Other DNA sequences from this sample encode an identical CDR3 as well. Trimming cost V 5 bases and J 4 bases; bases outside gene matches: 1. Per germline, CDR1 SQVTM and CDR2 ANQGSEA. This CDR3 is 12 amino acids long. The data stem from a study of cytomegalovirus exposure and HLA in healthy donors. Notes on the study in general: Later analysis associated a missense DCLRE1C variant with TCR beta V- and J-gene trimming. Several of the most significant clusters appeared, in a later analysis, to be linked to common viral pathogens.

The PCR made use of 60 Vbeta and 13 Jbeta primers. Using immunoSEQ multiplex PCR, the repertoire was profiled, and TCRdb retains in-frame clones only, with some absent. The sample yields 150,000 to 200,000 clones, roughly 80% seen once. The donors were healthy bone marrow donors. The V and J genes are TRBV29-1 and TRBJ1-1, with TRBD1 matching over 10 bases. The sample was PBMCs. The clonotype comes from a man aged 18 to 35 in good health and CMV-seropositive. The chain's CDR3 is CSVWTGGTEAFF. Written as DNA, the CDR3 is TGCAGCGTTTGGACAGGGGGCACTGAAGCTTTCTTT.